This TCR beta chain was sequenced during a study of OX40 agonist ivuxolimab in advanced cancers. Broader study findings: In general, CD8+ T cells held more expanded clones than CD4+ did, on average.

Remarks on this clone: Its antigen remains unknown.

Generated by immunoSEQ multiplex PCR, the TCRdb table keeps only in-frame clones and is missing some. The table has under 90,000 clones, 75% to 85% seen once. Trimming took off 5 bases at V and 3 bases at J, with 11 bases between the two ends. The CDR3 has 14 residues. The V gene's germline CDR1 is MNHEY and CDR2 SVGAGI. The clonotype comes from an adult with an advanced solid tumor such as melanoma, head and neck, liver or kidney cancer. The rearrangement uses TRBV6-5 and TRBJ1-5; D unclear. This specimen consisted of CD4+ or CD8+ T cells sorted from blood, obtained in a trial of the OX40 agonist ivuxolimab. The CDR3 DNA follows: TGTGCCAGCAGTCTTCGACGGGACAATCAGCCCCAGCATTTT. This encodes CASSLRRDNQPQHF.